There are a few counts of the clone carrying this T cell receptor beta chain. The treatment that donors received included nivolumab, ipilimumab, aspirin, low-dose cyclophosphamide and low-dose radiotherapy. Eligibility was restricted to patients presenting with advanced solid tumors that lacked tumor-infiltrating lymphocytes. The data were obtained in a study of low-dose radiotherapy and immunotherapy resistance in tumors. Study-level information: Nivolumab was given to patients as a 240 mg flat dose every two weeks, and ipilimumab at 1 mg/kg every six weeks. Both were delivered intravenously.

TRAV and TRBV primers primed cDNA for both TCRalpha and TCRbeta. For amplifying TCRs, the PCR ran for about 22 cycles with Phusion, which was used together with a constant-region primer and the adapter on the V primers. In vitro transcription amplified isolated mRNA. TCRdb recomputed calls from the reads with MiXCR, one row per CDR3 protein. This sample carries over 15,000 distinct CDR3 sequences, around 70% of them seen once, and the ten largest clones take 4.5% to 7%. The TCR was taken from a human donor with advanced metastatic prostate, ovarian, gallbladder or colorectal cancer (not recorded which). This table probably holds off-target reads from a library built for another chain.

The CDR3 DNA reads as TGTGCCAGCAGCCTTTTAAACTCTTACGTACCCTACGAGCAGTACTTC. This codes for CASSLLNSYVPYEQYF. The chain couples TRBV13 to TRBJ2-7; no firm D call. Trimming left V 5 bases short and J 2 bases short, with 19 bases between. This CDR3 has 16 residues. The germline gives CDR1 PRHDT, CDR2 FYEKMQ (reference sequence).